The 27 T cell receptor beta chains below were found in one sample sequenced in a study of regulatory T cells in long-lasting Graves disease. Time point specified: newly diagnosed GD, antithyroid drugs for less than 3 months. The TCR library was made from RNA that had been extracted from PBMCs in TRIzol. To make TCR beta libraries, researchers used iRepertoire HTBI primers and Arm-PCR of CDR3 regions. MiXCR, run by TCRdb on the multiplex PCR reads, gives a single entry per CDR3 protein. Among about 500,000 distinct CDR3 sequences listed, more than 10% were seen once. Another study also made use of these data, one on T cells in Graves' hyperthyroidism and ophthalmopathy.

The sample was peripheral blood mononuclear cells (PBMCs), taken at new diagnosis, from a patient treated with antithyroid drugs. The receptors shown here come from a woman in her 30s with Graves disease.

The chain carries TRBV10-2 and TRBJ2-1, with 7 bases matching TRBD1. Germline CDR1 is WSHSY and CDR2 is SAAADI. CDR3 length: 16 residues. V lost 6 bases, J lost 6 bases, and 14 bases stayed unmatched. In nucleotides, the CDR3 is TGCGCCAGCAGCCCGAGGACAGGCCGTAGGTCCAATGAGCAGTTCTTC. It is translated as CASSPRTGRRSNEQFF.

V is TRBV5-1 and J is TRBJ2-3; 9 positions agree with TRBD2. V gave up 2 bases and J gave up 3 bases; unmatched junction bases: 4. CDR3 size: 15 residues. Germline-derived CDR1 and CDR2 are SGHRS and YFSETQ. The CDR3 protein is CASSFSGLATDTQYF. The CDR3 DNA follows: TGCGCCAGCAGCTTCTCGGGACTAGCTACAGATACGCAGTATTTT.

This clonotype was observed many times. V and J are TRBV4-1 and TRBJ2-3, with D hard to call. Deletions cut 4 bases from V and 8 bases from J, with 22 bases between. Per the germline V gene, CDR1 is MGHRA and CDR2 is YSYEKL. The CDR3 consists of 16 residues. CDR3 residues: CASSLLPMGFDGTQYF. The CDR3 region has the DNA TGCGCCAGCAGCCTCCTGCCGATGGGGTTCGACGGTACGCAGTATTTT.

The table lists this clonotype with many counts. CDR3 loop: CASRTTSGRRTWAYNEQFF. The CDR3 DNA reads as TGTGCCAGCAGGACGACTAGCGGGAGGCGGACTTGGGCTTACAATGAGCAGTTCTTC. The rearrangement links TRBV6-1 to TRBJ2-1, with TRBD2 matching 13 bases. V trimming: 6 bases; J trimming: 4 bases; junction bases outside the gene matches: 15. The CDR3 consists of 19 residues. Germline V gene lookup returns CDR1 MNHNS and CDR2 SASEGT.

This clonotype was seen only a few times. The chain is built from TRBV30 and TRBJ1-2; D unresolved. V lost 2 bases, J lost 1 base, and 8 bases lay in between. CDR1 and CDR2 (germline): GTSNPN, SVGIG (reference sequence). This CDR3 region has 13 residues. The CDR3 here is CAWSIRNNYGYTF. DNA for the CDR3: TGTGCCTGGAGTATACGGAATAACTATGGCTACACCTTC.

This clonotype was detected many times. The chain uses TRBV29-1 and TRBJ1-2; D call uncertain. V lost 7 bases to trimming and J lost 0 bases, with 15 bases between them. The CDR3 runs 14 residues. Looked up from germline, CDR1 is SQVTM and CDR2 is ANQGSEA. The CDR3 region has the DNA TGCAGCGCCGCAACTGCAGCGACTAACTATGGCTACACCTTC. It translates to CSAATAATNYGYTF.

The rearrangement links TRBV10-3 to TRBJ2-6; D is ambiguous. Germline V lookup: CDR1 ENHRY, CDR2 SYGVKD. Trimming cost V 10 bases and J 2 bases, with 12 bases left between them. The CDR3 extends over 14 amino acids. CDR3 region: CATAATAGANVLTF. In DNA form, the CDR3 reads TGTGCCACCGCCGCGACGGCTGGGGCCAACGTCCTGACTTTC.

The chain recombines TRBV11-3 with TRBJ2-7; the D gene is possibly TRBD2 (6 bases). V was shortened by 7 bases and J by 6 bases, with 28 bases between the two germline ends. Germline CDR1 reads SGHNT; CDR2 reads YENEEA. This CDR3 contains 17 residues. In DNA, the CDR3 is TGTGCCAGCACCCCTGAGGGGCGGACTATTGCGGGTTCCGAGCAGTACTTC. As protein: CASTPEGRTIAGSEQYF.

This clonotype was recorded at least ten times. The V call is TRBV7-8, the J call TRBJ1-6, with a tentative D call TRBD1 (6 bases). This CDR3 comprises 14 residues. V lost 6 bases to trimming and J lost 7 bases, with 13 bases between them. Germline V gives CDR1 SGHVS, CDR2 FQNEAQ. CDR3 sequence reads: CASSPDSWNSPLHF. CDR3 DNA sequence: TGTGCCAGCAGTCCGGACAGCTGGAATTCACCCCTCCACTTT.

The CDR3 sequence: CASSYLAFGTSGSPSYNEQFF. In DNA form, the CDR3 reads TGTGCCAGCAGTTACCTGGCTTTTGGGACTAGCGGATCCCCATCCTACAATGAGCAGTTCTTC. This chain links TRBV6-2 or TRBV6-3 with TRBJ2-1; TRBD2 agrees at 11 bases. The length of the CDR3 is 21 residues. Germline lookup yields CDR1 MNHEY and CDR2 SVGEGT. V was pared by 2 bases and J by 1 base, with 16 bases of the junction left unmatched.

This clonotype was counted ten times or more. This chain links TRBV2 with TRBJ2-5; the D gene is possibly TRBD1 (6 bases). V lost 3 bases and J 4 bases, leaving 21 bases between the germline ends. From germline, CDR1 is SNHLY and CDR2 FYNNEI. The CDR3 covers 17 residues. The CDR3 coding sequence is TGTGCCAGCAGTGATCCTGTTTCGGGACAAAGGCGAGAGACCCAGTACTTC. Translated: CASSDPVSGQRRETQYF.

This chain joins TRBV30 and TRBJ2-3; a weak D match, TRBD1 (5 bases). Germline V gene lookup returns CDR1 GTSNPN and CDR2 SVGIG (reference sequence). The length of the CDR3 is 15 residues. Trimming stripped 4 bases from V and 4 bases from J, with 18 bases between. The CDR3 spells CAWKAQEKSPDTQYF. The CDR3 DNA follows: TGTGCCTGGAAAGCACAGGAGAAGAGCCCAGATACGCAGTATTTT.

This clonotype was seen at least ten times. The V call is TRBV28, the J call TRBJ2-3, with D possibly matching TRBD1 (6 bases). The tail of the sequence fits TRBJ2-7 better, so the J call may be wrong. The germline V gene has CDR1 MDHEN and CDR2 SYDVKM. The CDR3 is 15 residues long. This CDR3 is CASSLQGHPIYEQYF. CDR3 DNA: TGTGCCAGCAGCTTACAGGGCCATCCCATCTACGAGCAGTACTTC.

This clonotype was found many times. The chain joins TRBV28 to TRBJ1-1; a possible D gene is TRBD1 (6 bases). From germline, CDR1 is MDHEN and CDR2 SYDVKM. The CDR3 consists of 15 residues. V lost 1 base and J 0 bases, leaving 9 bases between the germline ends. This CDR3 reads CASSLSGAMNTEAFF. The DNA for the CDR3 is TGTGCCAGCAGTTTATCAGGGGCAATGAACACTGAAGCTTTCTTT. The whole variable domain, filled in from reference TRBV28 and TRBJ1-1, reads DVKVTQSSRYLVKRTGEKVFLECVQDMDHENMFWYRQDPGLGLRLIYFSYDVKMKEKGDIPEGYSVSREKKERFSLILESASTNQTSMYLCASSLSGAMNTEAFFGQGTRLTVV.

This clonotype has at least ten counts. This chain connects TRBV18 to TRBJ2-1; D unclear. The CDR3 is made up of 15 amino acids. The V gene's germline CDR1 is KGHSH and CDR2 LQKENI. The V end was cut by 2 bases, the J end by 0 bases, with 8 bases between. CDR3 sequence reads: CASSPTGPSYNEQFF. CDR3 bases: TGTGCCAGCTCACCAACCGGGCCCTCCTACAATGAGCAGTTCTTC.

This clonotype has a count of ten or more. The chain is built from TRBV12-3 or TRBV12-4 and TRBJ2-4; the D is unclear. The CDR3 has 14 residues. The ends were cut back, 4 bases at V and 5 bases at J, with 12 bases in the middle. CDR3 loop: CASSSGPNQNIQYF. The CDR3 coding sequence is TGTGCCAGCAGTTCGGGCCCAAACCAAAACATTCAGTACTTC.

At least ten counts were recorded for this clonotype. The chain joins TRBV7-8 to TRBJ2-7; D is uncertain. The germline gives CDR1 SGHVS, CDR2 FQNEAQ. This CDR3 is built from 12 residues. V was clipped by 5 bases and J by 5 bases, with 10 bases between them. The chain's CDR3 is CASSLGRNEQYF. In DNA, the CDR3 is TGTGCCAGCAGCCTTGGGCGAAACGAGCAGTACTTC.

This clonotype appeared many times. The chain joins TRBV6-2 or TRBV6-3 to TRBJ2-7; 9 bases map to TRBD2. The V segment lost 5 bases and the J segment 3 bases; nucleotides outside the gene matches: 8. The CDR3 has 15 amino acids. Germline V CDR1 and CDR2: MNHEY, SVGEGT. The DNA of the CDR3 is TGTGCCAGCAGTGAAGGTGCTAGCGGGGTCTACGAGCAGTACTTC. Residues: CASSEGASGVYEQYF.

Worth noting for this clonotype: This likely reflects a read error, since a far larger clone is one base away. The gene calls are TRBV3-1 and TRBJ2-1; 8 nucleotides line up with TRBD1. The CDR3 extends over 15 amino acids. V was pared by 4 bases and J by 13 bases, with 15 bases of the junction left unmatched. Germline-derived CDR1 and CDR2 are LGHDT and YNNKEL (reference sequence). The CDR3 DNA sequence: TGTGCCAGCAGCCCCCGGGACAGGATGGGAGAGACCCAGTTCTTC. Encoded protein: CASSPRDRMGETQFF.

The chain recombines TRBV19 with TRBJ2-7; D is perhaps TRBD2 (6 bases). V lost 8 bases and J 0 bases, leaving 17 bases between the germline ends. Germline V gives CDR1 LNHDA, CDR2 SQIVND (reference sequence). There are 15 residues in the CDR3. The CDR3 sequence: CASQEASAGSYEQYF. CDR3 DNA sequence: TGTGCCAGTCAAGAGGCTAGCGCGGGCTCCTACGAGCAGTACTTC.

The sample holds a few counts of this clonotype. The CDR3 is CAITTSPHEQYF. DNA for the CDR3: TGTGCCATCACTACTAGCCCCCACGAGCAGTACTTC. The rearrangement links TRBV10-3 to TRBJ2-7; weak D call: TRBD2 (6 bases). Germline V gives CDR1 ENHRY, CDR2 SYGVKD. The V gene lost 7 bases and the J gene lost 5 bases, with 12 bases spanning the gap. The CDR3 extends over 12 amino acids.

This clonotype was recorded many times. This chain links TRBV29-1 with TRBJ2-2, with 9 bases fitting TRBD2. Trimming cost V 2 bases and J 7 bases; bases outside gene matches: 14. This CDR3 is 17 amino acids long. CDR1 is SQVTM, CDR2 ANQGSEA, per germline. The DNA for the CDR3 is TGCAGCGTTGAAAAACGACAGGGCGCGGGAGGGTTCGGGGAGCTGTTTTTT. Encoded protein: CSVEKRQGAGGFGELFF.

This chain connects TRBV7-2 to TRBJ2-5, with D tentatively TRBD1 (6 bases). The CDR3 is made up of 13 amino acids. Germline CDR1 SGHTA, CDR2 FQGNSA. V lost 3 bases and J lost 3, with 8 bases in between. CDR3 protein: CASSFWTEETQYF. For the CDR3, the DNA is TGTGCCAGCAGCTTTTGGACAGAAGAGACCCAGTACTTC.

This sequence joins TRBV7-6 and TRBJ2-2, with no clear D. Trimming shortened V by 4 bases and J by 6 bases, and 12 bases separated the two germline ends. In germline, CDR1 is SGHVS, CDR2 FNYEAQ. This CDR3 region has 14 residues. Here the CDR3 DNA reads TGTGCCAGCAGCTCAGCCGGATTCGCCGGGGAGCTGTTTTTT. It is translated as CASSSAGFAGELFF.

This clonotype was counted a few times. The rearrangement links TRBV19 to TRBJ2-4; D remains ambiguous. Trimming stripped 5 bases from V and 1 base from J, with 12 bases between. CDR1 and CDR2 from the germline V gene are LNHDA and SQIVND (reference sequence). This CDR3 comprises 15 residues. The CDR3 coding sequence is TGTGCCAGTAGTGGGTCTAGGGTCGCCAAAAACATTCAGTACTTC. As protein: CASSGSRVAKNIQYF.

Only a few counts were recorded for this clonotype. DNA of the CDR3: TGTGCCAGCAACCTAGCCCCCACAGATACGCAGTATTTT. It yields the protein CASNLAPTDTQYF. This chain connects TRBV7-6 to TRBJ2-3; D may be TRBD2 (5 bases). This CDR3 is built from 13 residues. The V and J ends lost 7 bases and 2 bases respectively, with 10 bases between them. CDR1 and CDR2 from the germline V gene are SGHVS and FNYEAQ.

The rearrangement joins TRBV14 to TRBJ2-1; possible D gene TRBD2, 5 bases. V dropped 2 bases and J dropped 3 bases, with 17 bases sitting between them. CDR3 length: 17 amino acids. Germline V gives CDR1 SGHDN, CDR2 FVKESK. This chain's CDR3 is CASSQRPSQRFYNEQFF. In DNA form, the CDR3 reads TGTGCCAGCAGCCAAAGGCCTAGCCAACGGTTCTACAATGAGCAGTTCTTC.